This TCR beta chain was recorded in a study of T cells in Graves' hyperthyroidism and ophthalmopathy. The CDR3 regions of TCR beta were amplified from RNA transcripts. TCR CDR3 underwent first-round RT-PCR with the HTBI primer set. MiXCR, applied by TCRdb to the multiplex PCR reads, yields one record per CDR3 protein. Here the sample spans about 380,000 distinct CDR3 sequences, approximately 15% being singletons. V was pared by 3 bases and J by 1 base, with 25 bases between. The germline gives CDR1 MDHEN, CDR2 SYDVKM. The CDR3 extends over 19 amino acids. This clonotype was counted ten times or more. This clonotype was sampled from a woman aged 55 to 70 with Graves' hyperthyroidism. The material sequenced was blood. V is TRBV28 and J is TRBJ2-7; perhaps TRBD2 as D (5 bases). The CDR3 nucleotides read TGTGCCAGCAGTTTTCCGACTAACCTCCTAACCCCCATATCCTACGAGCAGTACTTC. It codes for CASSFPTNLLTPISYEQYF.